Presented here are 13 T cell receptor beta chains from one specimen sequenced in a study of patients and donors after allogeneic stem cell transplantation (dated by TCRdb to 2020 to 2022). Receptor amplification or capture employed RT-PCR. The sequencer was a NextSeq 550. TCRdb reworked the public reads: Q25 trimming with fastp, MiXCR clone assembly, productive beta chains retained. Identical CDR3 proteins give one entry, which carries the most common genes and DNA. The sample data list more than 150,000 distinct CDR3 sequences, and 24% of these were observed just once. The ten most abundant clones make up roughly a quarter of the sample. The sample comprised blood, either unsorted or a sorted T cell fraction (not recorded which). The receptors shown here come from a human donor who was either an allogeneic HSCT recipient or a stem cell or donor lymphocyte infusion donor (not recorded which). It is not recorded whose cells these are; they may come from a transplant donor.

This clonotype was recorded a few times. This chain connects TRBV7-9 to TRBJ2-1; D perhaps matches TRBD2 (6 bases). The V gene lost 5 bases and the J gene lost 8 bases, with 13 bases spanning the gap. The V gene's germline CDR1 is SEHNR and CDR2 FQNEAQ (reference sequence). This CDR3 has 13 amino acids. CDR3 nucleotide sequence: TGTGCCAGCAGCGCCCGGGACTTCGATGAGCAGTTCTTC. This gives the protein CASSARDFDEQFF.

This clonotype was recorded a few times. CDR3 in DNA: TGTGCCATCAGTGAGGGGGATCAGCCCCAGCATTTT. It is translated as CAISEGDQPQHF. The rearrangement links TRBV10-3 to TRBJ1-5; D gene uncertain. This CDR3 spans 12 amino acids. In germline, CDR1 is ENHRY, CDR2 SYGVKD. Trimming stripped 2 bases from V and 5 bases from J, with 4 bases between.

This clonotype occurred a few times. The chain recombines TRBV6-5 with TRBJ1-4; possibly TRBD1 for D (5 bases). Germline V gives CDR1 MNHEY, CDR2 SVGAGI. The V end was cut by 0 bases, the J end by 14 bases, with 13 bases between. The CDR3 consists of 13 residues. CDR3 in amino acids: CASSYSWDSYLFF. The CDR3 DNA is TGTGCCAGCAGTTACTCCTGGGACTCTTATCTGTTTTTT.

The chain links TRBV7-2 to TRBJ2-3, with D possibly being TRBD2 (6 bases). This CDR3 has 16 residues. V lost 3 bases, J lost 3 bases, and 16 bases lay in between. Germline V CDR1 and CDR2: SGHTA, FQGNSA. Here the CDR3 DNA reads TGTGCCAGCAGCTTGCTAGGAGGGGCCTGGACAGATACGCAGTATTTT. This codes for CASSLLGGAWTDTQYF.

The chain combines TRBV6-5 with TRBJ1-5; D remains unclear. V was trimmed by 5 bases and J by 9 bases, leaving 14 bases between them. Per the germline V gene, CDR1 is MNHEY and CDR2 is SVGAGI. The CDR3 covers 13 residues. The CDR3 nucleotides read TGTGCCAGCAGTCTAGATTTCCGTGGGCCCCAGCATTTT. It specifies CASSLDFRGPQHF.

This clonotype has more than one count but fewer than ten. The chain links TRBV7-9 to TRBJ1-2; TRBD1 matches 7 bases. The CDR3 runs to 17 residues. With V trimmed by 6 bases and J by 4 bases, 17 bases remained unmatched. Germline V gene sequence: CDR1 SEHNR, CDR2 FQNEAQ (reference sequence). CDR3 sequence (DNA): TGTGCCAGCAGTGCCCTCAGACGGGAGCAGGGGGTCTATGGCTACACCTTC. It codes for CASSALRREQGVYGYTF.

This chain links TRBV7-9 with TRBJ1-2; 9 nucleotides agree with TRBD1. V shed 3 bases, J shed 7 bases, and the junction held 6 bases outside the gene matches. Germline CDR1 is SEHNR and CDR2 is FQNEAQ (reference sequence). The CDR3 is made up of 14 amino acids. CDR3 residues: CASSLGTGYSGYTF. CDR3 in DNA: TGTGCCAGCAGCTTGGGGACAGGGTACTCTGGCTACACCTTC.

The rearrangement links TRBV12-3 or TRBV12-4 to TRBJ2-7; no reliable D call. The CDR3 sequence is 15 residues long. Trimming removed 5 bases at V and 0 bases at J, with 14 bases between. In nucleotides, the CDR3 is TGTGCCAGCAGTCCAGCAGCGCAGACCTCCTACGAGCAGTACTTC. Translated: CASSPAAQTSYEQYF.

There are a few counts of this clonotype. V is TRBV12-5 and J is TRBJ2-3; no reliable D call. CDR3 size: 14 residues. CDR1 is LGHNT and CDR2 is FRNRAP in the germline V gene. With 5 bases removed from V and 0 bases from J, the gap between germline ends came to 9 bases. The CDR3 loop reads CASGLGQSTDTQYF. CDR3 DNA sequence: TGTGCTAGTGGTCTAGGCCAGAGCACAGATACGCAGTATTTT.

This chain uses TRBV14 with TRBJ2-7, with a possible D match to TRBD1 (5 bases). V dropped 3 bases and J dropped 5 bases, with 11 bases sitting between them. The CDR3 contains 13 residues. The germline gives CDR1 SGHDN, CDR2 FVKESK. CDR3 residues: CASSHPQGHEQYF. CDR3 nucleotide sequence: TGTGCCAGCAGCCATCCCCAGGGCCACGAGCAGTACTTC.

The chain uses TRBV9 and TRBJ1-2; no definite D call. The CDR3 runs to 13 residues. Germline V gene lookup returns CDR1 SGDLS and CDR2 YYNGEE. V was cut by 0 bases and J by 7 bases, with 10 bases left in between. This chain's CDR3 is CASSVEGHLGYTF. The CDR3 region has the DNA TGTGCCAGCAGCGTAGAGGGTCACCTTGGCTACACCTTC.

The table lists this clonotype with a few counts. The chain employs TRBV6-5 and TRBJ2-1; 7 nucleotides line up with TRBD1. The germline V gene encodes CDR1 MNHEY and CDR2 SVGAGI. The CDR3 runs 13 residues. After removal of 6 bases from V and 9 bases from J, the junction contained 8 bases not matched to a gene. DNA of the CDR3: TGTGCCAGCAGCCCTGGGACAGCAATTGAGCAGTTCTTC. Translation: CASSPGTAIEQFF.

There are a few counts of this clonotype. V gene TRBV5-1 combines with J gene TRBJ1-6; perhaps TRBD1 as D (5 bases). This CDR3 is 14 amino acids long. CDR1 is SGHRS, CDR2 YFSETQ, per germline. V gave up 4 bases and J gave up 8 bases, with 13 bases separating them. CDR3 nucleotides: TGCGCCAGCAGCGAGACACCGGGGGATTCACCCCTCCACTTT. As protein: CASSETPGDSPLHF.